Presented here are 25 T cell receptor beta chains from one specimen sequenced in a study of CD8+ T cells in alopecia areata. cDNA serving as the sequencing template came from extracted, reverse transcribed RNA. TCRdb keeps only in-frame clones here, not all; method: immunoSEQ multiplex PCR. The repertoire holds around 160,000 clones, with approximately 87% as singletons. Sequenced here: CD8+ T cells sorted from blood, sampled at week 0. These receptors were collected from a human donor with alopecia areata.

The chain couples TRBV19 to TRBJ2-1; 10 bases are shared with TRBD2. The CDR3 sequence is 15 residues long. Germline V lookup: CDR1 LNHDA, CDR2 SQIVND (reference sequence). V shed 2 bases and J 5 bases; nucleotides not matched to a gene: 3. The CDR3: CASSILAGGHNEQFF. The CDR3 nucleotides are TGTGCCAGTAGTATATTAGCGGGGGGTCACAATGAGCAGTTCTTC.

The J gene is TRBJ1-4, the V gene TRBV5-1; possible D gene TRBD1, 5 bases. Germline CDR1 SGHRS, CDR2 YFSETQ. V was trimmed by 0 bases and J by 0 bases, leaving 24 bases between them. The CDR3 extends over 21 amino acids. CDR3 coding DNA: TGCGCCAGCAGCTTGGTTGGGGGAATATCCGGAGCGGGACCAACTAATGAAAAACTGTTTTTT. It specifies CASSLVGGISGAGPTNEKLFF.

The chain is built from TRBV5-4 and TRBJ2-6; TRBD1 is a possible D gene (6 bases). This CDR3 has 19 amino acids. V dropped 0 bases and J dropped 0 bases, with 16 bases sitting between them. Germline V gene lookup returns CDR1 SGHNT and CDR2 YYREEE (reference sequence). CDR3 sequence: CASSLGRQVFRSGANVLTF. The CDR3 DNA is TGTGCCAGCAGCTTGGGGCGACAGGTTTTCCGCTCTGGGGCCAACGTCCTGACTTTC.

The chain has TRBV27 and TRBJ2-2, with 7 bases matching TRBD1. With V trimmed by 5 bases and J by 6 bases, 6 bases remained unmatched. The CDR3 extends over 14 amino acids. Germline V lookup: CDR1 MNHEY, CDR2 SMNVEV (reference sequence). CDR3 in DNA: TGTGCCAGCAGTAGGACAGGAACACCCGGGGAGCTGTTTTTT. Translated: CASSRTGTPGELFF.

The chain employs TRBV6-1 and TRBJ2-5; possibly TRBD1 for D (5 bases). Germline V CDR1 and CDR2: MNHNS, SASEGT. V was shortened by 6 bases and J by 2 bases, with 13 bases between the two germline ends. The CDR3 extends over 14 amino acids. This CDR3 reads CASRLGVAQETQYF. CDR3 DNA: TGTGCCAGCAGGCTAGGGGTGGCACAAGAGACCCAGTACTTC.

The chain carries TRBV7-9 and TRBJ2-1; D is ambiguous. V dropped 10 bases and J dropped 0 bases, with 16 bases sitting between them. The CDR3 is 15 residues long. Germline lookup yields CDR1 SEHNR and CDR2 FQNEAQ (reference sequence). The CDR3 DNA sequence: TGTGCCATTTCAGGACGCGGCTCCTCCTACAATGAGCAGTTCTTC. Encoded protein: CAISGRGSSYNEQFF.

V is TRBV19 and J is TRBJ1-2; a possible D gene is TRBD1 (6 bases). Trimming removed 3 bases at V and 7 bases at J, with 12 bases between. This CDR3 comprises 13 residues. Germline lookup yields CDR1 LNHDA and CDR2 SQIVND (reference sequence). CDR3 DNA sequence: TGTGCCAGTAGTATTGGGCCAGGGGCTGGCTACACCTTC. This sequence encodes CASSIGPGAGYTF. Variable domain in full (rest from reference TRBV19 and TRBJ1-2): DGGITQSPKYLFRKEGQNVTLSCEQNLNHDAMYWYRQDPGQGLRLIYYSQIVNDFQKGDIAEGYSVSREKKESFPLTVTSAQKNPTAFYLCASSIGPGAGYTFGSGTRLTVV.

The genes are TRBV6-5 and TRBJ2-7; the D is unclear. Germline assignment: CDR1 MNHEY and CDR2 SVGAGI. The CDR3 length is 14 residues. Trimming took off 2 bases at V and 2 bases at J, with 10 bases between the two ends. CDR3 bases: TGTGCCAGCAGTTACGATTCCGGTGCCTACGAGCAGTACTTC. This codes for CASSYDSGAYEQYF.

The chain links TRBV9 to TRBJ2-5; D gene unclear. Matching the DNA end better, TRBJ2-7 makes the J call doubtful. There are 13 residues in the CDR3. In germline, CDR1 is SGDLS, CDR2 YYNGEE. CDR3 coding DNA: TGTGCCAGCAGCGTATTTGGGTTAAGCGAGCAGTACTTC. Translation: CASSVFGLSEQYF.

The CDR3 spells CASSSDRGLFGYTF. CDR3 DNA sequence: TGTGCCAGCAGCTCCGACAGGGGGCTGTTTGGCTACACCTTC. The chain recombines TRBV7-9 with TRBJ1-2, with 10 bases aligning to TRBD1. The J segment lost 7 bases and the V segment lost 4 bases, leaving 6 bases of the junction unmatched. Germline V gene sequence: CDR1 SEHNR, CDR2 FQNEAQ (reference sequence). This CDR3 has 14 amino acids.

The chain combines TRBV9 with TRBJ2-7, with 9 bases lining up with TRBD2. The germline gives CDR1 SGDLS, CDR2 YYNGEE. The CDR3 runs 16 residues. The V segment lost 4 bases and the J segment 4 bases; nucleotides outside the gene matches: 12. The chain's CDR3 is CASSPGLAGVWYEQYF. The CDR3 DNA sequence: TGTGCCAGCAGCCCGGGACTAGCTGGGGTGTGGTACGAGCAGTACTTC.

The chain has TRBV27 and TRBJ2-4; D is undetermined. Germline CDR1 is MNHEY and CDR2 is SMNVEV (reference sequence). This CDR3 has 15 amino acids. V was pared by 6 bases and J by 0 bases, with 12 bases between. In DNA form, the CDR3 reads TGTGCCAGCAGGCCCACAACCTTAGCCAAAAACATTCAGTACTTC. Protein sequence: CASRPTTLAKNIQYF.

The chain carries TRBV27 and TRBJ2-3; 11 nucleotides line up with TRBD2. Losses at the gene ends were 9 bases for V and 2 bases for J; bases not matched to a gene: 1. Germline-derived CDR1 and CDR2 are MNHEY and SMNVEV (reference sequence). The CDR3 runs to 13 residues. The DNA of the CDR3 is TGTGCCAGACTAGCGGGAGCCACAGATACGCAGTATTTT. Its protein product is CARLAGATDTQYF.

The chain has TRBV7-9 and TRBJ1-2; D remains unclear. The CDR3 sequence is 14 residues long. Per germline, CDR1 SEHNR and CDR2 FQNEAQ (reference sequence). The germline V and J ends were trimmed by 1 base and 0 bases, with 6 bases remaining between them. The DNA for the CDR3 is TGTGCCAGCAGCTTAGGCGGAGCTAACTATGGCTACACCTTC. It codes for CASSLGGANYGYTF.

J is TRBJ2-3 and V is TRBV13; D is possibly TRBD2 (6 bases). The CDR3 runs 14 residues. Trimming pared 8 bases from V and 6 bases from J, leaving 18 bases between. Per the germline V gene, CDR1 is PRHDT and CDR2 is FYEKMQ (reference sequence). The CDR3 loop reads CASGRRTMSDTQYF. The DNA of the CDR3 is TGTGCCAGCGGACGTCGGACTATGTCGGATACGCAGTATTTT.

V gene TRBV4-1 combines with J gene TRBJ2-7, with D possibly called TRBD1 or TRBD2 (5 bases each). V was cut by 3 bases and J by 6 bases, with 18 bases left in between. The germline CDR1 and CDR2 sequences are MGHRA and YSYEKL. The CDR3 is made up of 15 amino acids. The CDR3 reads CASSQTGRPQGEQYF. The CDR3 coding sequence is TGCGCCAGCAGCCAGACGGGACGACCTCAGGGCGAGCAGTACTTC.

This clone has just one count. The genes are TRBV30 and TRBJ2-1; 8 nucleotides agree with TRBD2. Germline V CDR1 and CDR2: GTSNPN, SVGIG (reference sequence). CDR3 length: 15 amino acids. The trim removed 0 bases at V and 5 bases at J, leaving 6 bases unmatched. The CDR3 sequence is CAWSVTGGVNNEQFF. In nucleotides, the CDR3 is TGTGCCTGGAGTGTAACCGGGGGGGTTAACAATGAGCAGTTCTTC.

This clone was seen just once. The V and J genes are TRBV4-1 and TRBJ1-1; no clear D. The germline gives CDR1 MGHRA, CDR2 YSYEKL. The V end lost 2 bases, the J end lost 5 bases, and 3 bases lay between the germline ends. This CDR3 contains 11 residues. The CDR3 region is CASSQSTEAFF. The CDR3 nucleotides read TGCGCCAGCAGCCAAAGTACTGAAGCTTTCTTT.

V and J are TRBV19 and TRBJ2-7, with D perhaps TRBD1 (5 bases). The CDR3 has 14 amino acids. In germline, CDR1 is LNHDA, CDR2 SQIVND (reference sequence). V shed 1 base and J shed 2 bases, with 9 bases lying between them. The CDR3 DNA sequence: TGTGCCAGTAGTATAGCTCCAGGGACCTACGAGCAGTACTTC. This translates into CASSIAPGTYEQYF.

This clone has a single count. V is TRBV7-9 and J is TRBJ2-1; 8 nucleotides agree with TRBD1. Trimming at V came to 1 base and at J to 4 bases, leaving 9 bases not matched to a gene. CDR3 length: 17 amino acids. The germline V gene has CDR1 SEHNR and CDR2 FQNEAQ (reference sequence). CDR3 in DNA: TGTGCCAGCAGCTTAGTTGTTAGGACAGGGCCTTACAATGAGCAGTTCTTC. This translates into CASSLVVRTGPYNEQFF.

This sequence joins TRBV2 and TRBJ1-2; TRBD1 matches at 7 bases. Germline V gives CDR1 SNHLY, CDR2 FYNNEI. This CDR3 region has 13 residues. Losses at the gene ends were 6 bases for V and 6 bases for J; bases not matched to a gene: 7. The CDR3 DNA follows: TGTGCCAGCAGAAAACAGGGGTTTAATGGCTACACCTTC. It is translated as CASRKQGFNGYTF.

This rearrangement joins TRBV7-6 to TRBJ1-2, with TRBD1 identical over 7 bases. V gave up 5 bases and J gave up 9 bases; unmatched junction bases: 12. Germline CDR1 SGHVS, CDR2 FNYEAQ. The CDR3 runs 14 residues. The CDR3 DNA reads TGTGCCAGCAGCCCTACCGACAGGGTTCAAAGCTACACCTTC. Translated, it gives CASSPTDRVQSYTF.

This chain connects TRBV6-5 to TRBJ2-7; D not certain. This CDR3 contains 15 residues. Germline CDR1 and CDR2: MNHEY and SVGAGI. Between the trimmed V and J ends, which lost 1 base and 1 base, there was a span of 11 bases. CDR3 loop: CASSYYLDGSYEQYF. The CDR3 DNA is TGTGCCAGCAGTTACTACTTGGACGGATCCTACGAGCAGTACTTC.

This chain joins TRBV6-6 and TRBJ1-1; the D is unclear. Germline V CDR1 and CDR2: MNHNY, SVGAGI (reference sequence). The CDR3 length is 12 residues. The germline V and J ends were trimmed by 0 bases and 10 bases, with 9 bases remaining between them. The CDR3 protein is CASSYSDPPAFF. The CDR3 DNA reads as TGTGCCAGCAGTTACTCGGACCCCCCAGCTTTCTTT.

J is TRBJ2-7 and V is TRBV18; D possibly corresponds to TRBD2 (5 bases). The CDR3 consists of 14 residues. CDR1 is KGHSH and CDR2 is LQKENI in the germline V gene. V was pared by 2 bases and J by 6 bases, with 14 bases between. CDR3 bases: TGTGCCAGCTCACCATCCGGGGTTGCGGGCGAGCAGTACTTC. It is translated as CASSPSGVAGEQYF.